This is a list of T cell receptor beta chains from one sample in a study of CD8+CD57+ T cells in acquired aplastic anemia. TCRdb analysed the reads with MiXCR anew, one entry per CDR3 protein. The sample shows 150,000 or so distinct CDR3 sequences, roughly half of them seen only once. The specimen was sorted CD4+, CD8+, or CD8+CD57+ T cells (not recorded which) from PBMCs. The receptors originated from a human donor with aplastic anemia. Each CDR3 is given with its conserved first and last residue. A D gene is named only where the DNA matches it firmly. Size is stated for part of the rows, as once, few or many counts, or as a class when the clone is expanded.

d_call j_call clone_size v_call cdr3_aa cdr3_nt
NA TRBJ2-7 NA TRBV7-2 CASSPDSFEQYF TGTGCCAGCAGCCCCGACTCCTTTGAGCAGTACTTC
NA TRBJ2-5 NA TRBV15 CATSSAEETQYF TGTGCCACCAGCAGCGCGGAAGAGACCCAGTACTTC
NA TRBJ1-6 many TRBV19 CASSIGLGYDSPLHF TGTGCCAGTAGTATAGGCCTGGGGTATGATTCACCCCTCCACTTT
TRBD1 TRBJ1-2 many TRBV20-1 CSAPDRGYGYTF TGCAGTGCACCGGACAGGGGGTATGGCTACACCTTC
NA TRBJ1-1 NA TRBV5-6 CASSLARTEAFF TGTGCCAGCAGCTTGGCCCGGACTGAAGCTTTCTTT
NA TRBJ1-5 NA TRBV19 CASSIGVGYQPQHF TGTGCCAGTAGTATAGGAGTCGGCTATCAGCCCCAGCATTTT
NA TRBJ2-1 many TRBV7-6 CASRFEIGDNEQFF TGTGCCAGCAGGTTCGAGATAGGGGACAATGAGCAGTTCTTC
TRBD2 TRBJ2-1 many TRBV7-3 CASSLNHRGGSAYNEQFF TGTGCCAGCAGCTTAAACCACCGCGGGGGGTCCGCCTACAATGAGCAGTTCTTC
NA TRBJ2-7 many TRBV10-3 CAIAALGSGVDEQYF TGTGCCATCGCGGCATTGGGGTCGGGGGTTGACGAGCAGTACTTC
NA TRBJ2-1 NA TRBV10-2 CASSPGTAKGNEQFF TGCGCCAGCAGTCCCGGGACTGCCAAGGGCAATGAGCAGTTCTTC
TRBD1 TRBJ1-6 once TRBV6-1 CASSSRQGASPLHF TGTGCCAGCAGCTCCCGACAGGGTGCATCACCCCTCCACTTT
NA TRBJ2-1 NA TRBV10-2 CASSEWGKNYNEQFF TGCGCCAGCAGTGAGTGGGGGAAGAACTACAATGAGCAGTTCTTC
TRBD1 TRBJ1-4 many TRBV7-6 CASSSGTGNEKLFF TGTGCCAGCAGCTCCGGGACAGGGAATGAAAAACTGTTTTTT
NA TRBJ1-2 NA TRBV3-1 CASSQEPAGLGYTF TGTGCCAGCAGCCAAGAACCGGCAGGTCTTGGCTACACCTTC
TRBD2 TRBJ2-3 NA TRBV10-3 CASSLSGSTDTQYF TGTGCCAGCTCTCTTAGCGGGTCCACAGATACGCAGTATTTT
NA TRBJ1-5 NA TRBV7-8 CASSLLEGGDQPQHF TGTGCCAGCAGCTTATTAGAGGGGGGAGATCAGCCCCAGCATTTT
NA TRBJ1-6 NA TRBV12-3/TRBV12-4 CASSRLRGSPLHF TGTGCCAGCAGCAGGCTCCGGGGTTCACCCCTCCACTTT
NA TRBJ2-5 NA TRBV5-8 CASSLEWVTQYF TGTGCCAGCAGCTTGGAATGGGTGACCCAGTACTTC
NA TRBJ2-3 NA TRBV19 CASSIDGGDTQYF TGTGCCAGTAGTATTGACGGAGGAGATACGCAGTATTTT
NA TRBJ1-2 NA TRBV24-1 CALPGGGHYGYTF TGTGCCCTCCCGGGCGGGGGTCACTATGGCTACACCTTC
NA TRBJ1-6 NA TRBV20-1 CSAREAGGNSPLHF TGCAGTGCTCGTGAGGCAGGTGGCAATTCACCCCTCCACTTT
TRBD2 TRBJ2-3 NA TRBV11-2 CASSHYSGTTDTQYF TGTGCCAGCAGCCATTATAGCGGGACCACAGATACGCAGTATTTT
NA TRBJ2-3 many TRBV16 CASSPLGTVSTDTQYF TGTGCCAGCAGCCCCCTAGGGACGGTTAGCACAGATACGCAGTATTTT
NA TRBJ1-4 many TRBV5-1 CASSATSGRFNEKLFF TGCGCCAGCAGCGCTACCTCGGGACGGTTTAATGAAAAACTGTTTTTT
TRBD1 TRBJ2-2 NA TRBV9 CASSGDRGIAGELFF TGTGCCAGCAGTGGGGACAGGGGTATCGCCGGGGAGCTGTTTTTT
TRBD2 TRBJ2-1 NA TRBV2 CASSGQRGGSNEQFF TGTGCCAGCAGTGGTCAGCGGGGGGGCAGCAATGAGCAGTTCTTC
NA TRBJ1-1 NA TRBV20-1 CSARDYRVEAFF TGCAGTGCTAGAGATTACAGGGTAGAAGCTTTCTTT
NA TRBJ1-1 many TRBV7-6 CASSLNGGAEAFF TGTGCCAGCAGCTTAAATGGGGGGGCTGAAGCTTTCTTT
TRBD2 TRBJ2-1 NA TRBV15 CATSGPGLAISEQFF TGTGCCACCAGCGGTCCGGGACTAGCCATCAGTGAGCAGTTCTTC
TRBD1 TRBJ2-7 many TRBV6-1 CASTLTGGESSYEQYF TGTGCCAGCACTCTGACAGGGGGGGAAAGCTCCTACGAGCAGTACTTC
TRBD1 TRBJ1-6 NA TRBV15 CATSIGQGPGNSPLHF TGTGCCACCAGCATCGGACAGGGTCCTGGAAATTCACCCCTCCACTTT
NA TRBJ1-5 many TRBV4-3 CASSQGTGLGQPQHF TGCGCCAGCAGCCAAGGCACAGGGCTTGGTCAGCCCCAGCATTTT
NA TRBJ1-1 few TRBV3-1 CASSQDIRRFGEAFF TGTGCCAGCAGCCAGGATATAAGGAGGTTCGGTGAAGCTTTCTTT
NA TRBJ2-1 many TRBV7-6 CASSVGGGGPYNEQFF TGTGCCAGCAGCGTAGGGGGCGGGGGCCCGTACAATGAGCAGTTCTTC
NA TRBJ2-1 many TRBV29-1 CSVEQAGQWSSYNEQFF TGCAGCGTTGAACAGGCGGGACAGTGGAGCTCCTACAATGAGCAGTTCTTC
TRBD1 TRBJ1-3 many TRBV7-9 CASSLLLGQDRNTIYF TGTGCCAGCAGCTTATTACTGGGACAGGACAGAAACACCATATATTTT
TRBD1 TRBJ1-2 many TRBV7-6 CASSPRDRDYGYTF TGTGCCAGCAGCCCACGGGACAGGGACTATGGCTACACCTTC